The 8 T cell receptor delta chains below were found in one sample sequenced in a study of Vδ1+ human thymocytes. Antigen specificity for these receptors is unknown. General observations from the study: Thymic TRG and TRD repertoires appeared highly polyclonal, with Gaussian CDR3 length distributions.

Extracted RNA was reverse transcribed into cDNA. Pooled V-gene forward primers with one constant-region reverse primer generated the CDR3 amplicons by multiplex PCR. TCRdb reapplied CATT to the multiplex PCR reads. The sample comprises some 73,000 delta-chain clones, about 35% of which are singletons, and approximately 0.3% rests with the top ten. The sequencing input was Vdelta1+ gamma-delta thymocytes from the thymus. Indicated subset: FACS-sorted CD3+ TCRalphabeta- TCRVdelta1+ TCRVdelta2- thymocytes. The source is a boy under two years old who had congenital heart surgery.

This sequence joins TRDV1 and TRDJ1; TRDD2 is a possible D gene (5 bases). The V gene lost 2 bases and the J gene lost 3 bases, with 40 bases spanning the gap. In germline, CDR1 is TSWWSYY, CDR2 QGS. The CDR3 runs to 24 residues. In DNA form, the CDR3 reads TGTGCTCTTGGGGAATCCCTAAGGCGGAGTAGGTATACACCTACCAAGTCGCGGGCCGATAAACTCATCTTT. This encodes CALGESLRRSRYTPTKSRADKLIF.

The chain has TRDV1 and TRDJ1, with TRDD3 matching 9 bases. CDR1 and CDR2 (germline): TSWWSYY, QGS. CDR3 length: 19 residues. V lost 0 bases, J lost 0 bases, and 11 bases stayed unmatched. The CDR3 loop is CALGELQAGGFRYTDKLIF. The CDR3 region has the DNA TGTGCTCTTGGGGAACTCCAGGCTGGGGGATTTCGGTACACCGATAAACTCATCTTT.

The chain employs TRDV1 and TRDJ1; the match to TRDD3 covers 13 bases. Germline CDR1 and CDR2: TSWWSYY and QGS. The ends lost 5 bases at V and 2 bases at J; junction bases unmatched: 23. This CDR3 has 22 residues. CDR3 sequence reads: CALGLPSYYDWGIRDHTDKLIF. DNA for the CDR3: TGTGCTCTTGGGCTCCCTTCCTACTATGACTGGGGGATACGCGATCATACCGATAAACTCATCTTT.

This clone appeared a few times. This chain links TRDV1 with TRDJ1, with TRDD3 identical over 13 bases. CDR1 and CDR2 from the germline V gene are TSWWSYY and QGS. Unmatched junction bases numbered 23, after V lost 4 bases and J lost 0 bases. This CDR3 is built from 23 residues. This CDR3 reads CALGVRGSCPYTGGYAYTDKLIF. CDR3 bases: TGTGCTCTTGGGGTCCGAGGGTCCTGCCCGTATACTGGGGGATACGCTTACACCGATAAACTCATCTTT.

The J gene is TRDJ1, the V gene TRDV1; 7 bases are shared with TRDD3. The germline gives CDR1 TSWWSYY, CDR2 QGS. CDR3 length: 19 residues. V trimming: 5 bases; J trimming: 0 bases; junction bases outside the gene matches: 18. In nucleotides, the CDR3 is TGTGCTCTTGGGCTACCTCTGAGGGGGTTACTGGGGAACACCGATAAACTCATCTTT. Amino acids: CALGLPLRGLLGNTDKLIF.

For this clone: The same CDR3 is also encoded by other DNA sequences in this sample. This chain links TRDV1 with TRDJ1; no reliable D call. V shed 2 bases and J shed 1 base, with 11 bases lying between them. Germline assignment: CDR1 TSWWSYY and CDR2 QGS. The CDR3 runs 15 residues. The CDR3 DNA reads as TGTGCTCTTGGGGAAGGGAGCCATATCACCGATAAACTCATCTTT. Translation: CALGEGSHITDKLIF.

The rearrangement links TRDV1 to TRDJ1, with D perhaps TRDD3 (5 bases). The CDR3 is 20 residues long. The germline V gene encodes CDR1 TSWWSYY and CDR2 QGS. Trimming left V 3 bases short and J 0 bases short, with 26 bases between. For the CDR3, the DNA is TGTGCTCTTGGGGACTGTACGGGGGCGGAACCGACCCTTTACACCGATAAACTCATCTTT. It is translated as CALGDCTGAEPTLYTDKLIF.

This clone was detected only a few times. V gene TRDV1 combines with J gene TRDJ1; D not resolved. The germline gives CDR1 TSWWSYY, CDR2 QGS. CDR3 length: 14 amino acids. Trimming took off 2 bases at V and 7 bases at J, with 14 bases between the two ends. The DNA of the CDR3 is TGTGCTCTTGGGGAAGGGCCGACGCCTGGTAAACTCATCTTT. It specifies CALGEGPTPGKLIF.